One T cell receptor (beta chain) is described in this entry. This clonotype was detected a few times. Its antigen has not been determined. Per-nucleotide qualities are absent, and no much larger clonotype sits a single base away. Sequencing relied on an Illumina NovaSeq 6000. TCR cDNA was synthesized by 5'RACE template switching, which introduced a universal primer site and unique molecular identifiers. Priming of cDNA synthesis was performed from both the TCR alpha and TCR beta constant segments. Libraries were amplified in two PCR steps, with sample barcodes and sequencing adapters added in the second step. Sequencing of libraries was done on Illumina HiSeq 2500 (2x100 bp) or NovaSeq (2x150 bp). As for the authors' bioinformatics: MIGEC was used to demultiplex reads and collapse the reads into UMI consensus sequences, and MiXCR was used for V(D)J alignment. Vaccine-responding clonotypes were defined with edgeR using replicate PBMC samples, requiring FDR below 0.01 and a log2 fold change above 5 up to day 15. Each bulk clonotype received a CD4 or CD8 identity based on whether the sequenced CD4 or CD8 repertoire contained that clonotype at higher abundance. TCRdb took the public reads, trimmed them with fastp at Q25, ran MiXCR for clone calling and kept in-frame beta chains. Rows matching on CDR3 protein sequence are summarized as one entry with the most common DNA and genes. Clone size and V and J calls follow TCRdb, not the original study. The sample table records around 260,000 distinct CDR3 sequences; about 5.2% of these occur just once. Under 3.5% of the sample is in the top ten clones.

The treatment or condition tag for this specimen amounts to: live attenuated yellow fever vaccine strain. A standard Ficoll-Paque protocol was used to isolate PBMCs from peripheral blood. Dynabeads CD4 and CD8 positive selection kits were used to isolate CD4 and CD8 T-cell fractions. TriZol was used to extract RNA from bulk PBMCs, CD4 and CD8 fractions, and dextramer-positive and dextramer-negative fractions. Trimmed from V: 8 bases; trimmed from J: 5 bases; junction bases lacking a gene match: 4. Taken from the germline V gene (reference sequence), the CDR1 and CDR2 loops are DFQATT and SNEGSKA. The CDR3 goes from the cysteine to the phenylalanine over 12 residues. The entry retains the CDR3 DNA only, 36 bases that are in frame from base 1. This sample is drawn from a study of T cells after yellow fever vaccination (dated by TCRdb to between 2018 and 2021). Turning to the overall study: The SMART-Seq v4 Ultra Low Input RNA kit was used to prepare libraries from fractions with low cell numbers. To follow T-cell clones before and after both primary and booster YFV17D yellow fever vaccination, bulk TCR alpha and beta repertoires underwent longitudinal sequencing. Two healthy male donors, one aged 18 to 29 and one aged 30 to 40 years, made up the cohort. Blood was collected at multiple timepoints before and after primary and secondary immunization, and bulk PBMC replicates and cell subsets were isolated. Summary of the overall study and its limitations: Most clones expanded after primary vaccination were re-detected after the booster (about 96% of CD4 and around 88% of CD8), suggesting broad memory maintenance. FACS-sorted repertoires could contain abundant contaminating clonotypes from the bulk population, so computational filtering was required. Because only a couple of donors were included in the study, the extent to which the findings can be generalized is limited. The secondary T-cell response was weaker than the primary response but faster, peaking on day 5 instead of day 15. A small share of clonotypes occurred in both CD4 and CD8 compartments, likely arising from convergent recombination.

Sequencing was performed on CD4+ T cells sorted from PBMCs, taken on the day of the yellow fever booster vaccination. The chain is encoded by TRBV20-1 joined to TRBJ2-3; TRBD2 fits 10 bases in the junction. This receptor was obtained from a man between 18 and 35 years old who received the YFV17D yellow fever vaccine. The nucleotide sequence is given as TGCAGTACCATAGCGGGGGGAGATACGCAGTATTTT. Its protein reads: CSTIAGGDTQYF.